This TCR beta chain comes out of a study of post-analysis software for immune sequencing data. In this sample, this clonotype turned up a few times. As yet, its antigen is unknown. TCR beta libraries were prepared from cDNA with unique molecular identifiers. TCRdb redid the calling of the PCR reads with MiXCR, one entry per CDR3 protein. Altogether fewer than 850,000 distinct CDR3 sequences are present, about 32% being singletons, with the ten largest covering about 0.5%. V was pared by 4 bases and J by 4 bases, with 4 bases of the junction left unmatched. CDR1 SEHNR and CDR2 FQNEAQ come from the germline V gene (reference sequence). This CDR3 contains 16 residues. Study results and limitations: When the samples were clustered directly with F measure, those that had been prepared in the same batch showed strong co-clustering. A handful of TRBV segments were significantly more frequent in patients than in controls. TRBV5-6, TRBV5-1 and TRBV20-1 were among these segments.

This clonotype originated in a girl aged 10 to 17 with multiple sclerosis. Sample: blood. The V gene is TRBV7-9, the J gene TRBJ2-3; the match to TRBD2 covers 14 bases. CDR3 in amino acids: CASSSPTSGRADTQYF. Here the CDR3 DNA reads TGTGCCAGCAGCTCCCCGACTAGCGGGAGGGCAGATACGCAGTATTTT. Complete variable domain (other parts from reference TRBV7-9 and TRBJ2-3): DTGVSQNPRHKITKRGQNVTFRCDPISEHNRLYWYRQTLGQGPEFLTYFQNEAQLEKSRLLSDRFSAERPKGSFSTLEIQRTEQGDSAMYLCASSSPTSGRADTQYFGPGTRLTVL.